What follows are 23 T cell receptor beta chains derived from one specimen sequenced in a study of cytomegalovirus exposure and HLA in healthy donors. The PCR employed 60 Vbeta primers together with 13 Jbeta primers. Sequencing used immunoSEQ multiplex PCR; TCRdb keeps in-frame clones, though not all of them. The data show 100,000 to 150,000 clones, 81% seen once. The specimen sequenced was PBMCs. The receptors shown here come from a woman aged 25 to 39 in good health and CMV-seronegative.

The J gene is TRBJ2-7, the V gene TRBV6-5, with TRBD2 matching over 12 bases. Germline values: CDR1 MNHEY, CDR2 SVGAGI. The CDR3 has 14 amino acids. V shed 7 bases, J shed 4 bases, and the junction held 5 bases outside the gene matches. The CDR3 DNA sequence: TGTGCCAGCACTCCGACTAGCGGGGGTTACGAGCAGTACTTC. Encoded protein: CASTPTSGGYEQYF.

The V and J genes are TRBV7-9 and TRBJ2-7; TRBD2 aligns across 8 bases. This CDR3 is built from 14 residues. J lost 3 bases, V lost 1 base, and 2 bases had no gene match. Germline CDR1 reads SEHNR; CDR2 reads FQNEAQ (reference sequence). The CDR3 nucleotides are TGTGCCAGCAGCTTAGAACTAGCGGACTACGAGCAGTACTTC. Translated, it gives CASSLELADYEQYF.

This clone was seen just once. The genes are TRBV5-4 and TRBJ2-3; 9 bases align to TRBD1. Germline CDR1 is SGHNT and CDR2 is YYREEE (reference sequence). This CDR3 has 17 amino acids. Trimming cost V 3 bases and J 1 base; bases outside gene matches: 9. In DNA, the CDR3 is TGTGCCAGCAGCTCCGGGACAGGGTCGTTTGGCACAGATACGCAGTATTTT. Translating gives CASSSGTGSFGTDTQYF.

The rearrangement joins TRBV4-2 to TRBJ1-5; 10 positions agree with TRBD1. The V segment lost 4 bases and the J segment 1 base; nucleotides outside the gene matches: 4. This CDR3 region has 16 residues. CDR1 LGHNA and CDR2 YNFKEQ come from the germline V gene. CDR3 sequence (DNA): TGTGCCAGCAGCCCTGGACAGGGGGGAAGCAATCAGCCCCAGCATTTT. The encoded protein is CASSPGQGGSNQPQHF.

The rearrangement links TRBV5-4 to TRBJ2-2, with TRBD2 matching over 9 bases. The V and J ends lost 4 bases and 1 base, in that order; junction bases with no gene match: 5. Per germline, CDR1 SGHNT and CDR2 YYREEE (reference sequence). This CDR3 region has 16 residues. CDR3 residues: CASSTGTSRNTGELFF. The CDR3 nucleotides read TGTGCCAGCAGCACCGGGACTAGCCGGAACACCGGGGAGCTGTTTTTT. Combining the CDR3 with reference TRBV5-4 and TRBJ2-2 gives the whole variable domain ETGVTQSPTHLIKTRGQQVTLRCSSQSGHNTVSWYQQALGQGPQFIFQYYREEENGRGNFPPRFSGLQFPNYSSELNVNALELDDSALYLCASSTGTSRNTGELFFGEGSRLTVL.

The chain recombines TRBV5-1 with TRBJ1-1; 7 nucleotides align to TRBD1. There are 11 residues in the CDR3. V lost 4 bases to trimming and J lost 11 bases; unmatched junction nucleotides: 5. Germline loops: CDR1 SGHRS, CDR2 YFSETQ. CDR3 loop: CASSGTGAAFF. DNA for the CDR3: TGCGCCAGCAGCGGAACAGGGGCGGCTTTCTTT.

The chain is built from TRBV28 and TRBJ2-5; TRBD2 might be the D (5 bases). In germline, CDR1 is MDHEN, CDR2 SYDVKM. The CDR3 length is 15 residues. The V end was cut by 6 bases, the J end by 7 bases, with 21 bases between. The CDR3 protein is CASRLAASAGGTQYF. CDR3 DNA: TGTGCCAGCAGATTAGCTGCTTCGGCGGGTGGGACCCAGTACTTC.

The rearrangement joins TRBV9 to TRBJ2-1; maybe TRBD2 (5 bases). Deletions cut 0 bases from V and 1 base from J, with 5 bases between. The CDR3 is 14 amino acids. Germline V gene lookup returns CDR1 SGDLS and CDR2 YYNGEE. The CDR3 spells CASSVAGSYNEQFF. DNA for the CDR3: TGTGCCAGCAGCGTAGCGGGGTCCTACAATGAGCAGTTCTTC.

The V call is TRBV2, the J call TRBJ2-7; 10 bases match TRBD2. Germline assignment: CDR1 SNHLY and CDR2 FYNNEI. Losses at the gene ends were 5 bases for V and 1 base for J; bases not matched to a gene: 5. The CDR3 totals 15 residues. The CDR3 DNA reads TGTGCCAGCAGTACTCTAGCGGGGGAATCCTACGAGCAGTACTTC. Its protein is CASSTLAGESYEQYF.

V gene TRBV5-1 combines with J gene TRBJ2-7; tentatively, D is TRBD1 (5 bases). This CDR3 has 14 amino acids. Looked up from germline, CDR1 is SGHRS and CDR2 is YFSETQ. Deletions cut 2 bases from V and 5 bases from J, with 14 bases between. DNA of the CDR3: TGCGCCAGCAGCTTCACTCAGGGTGTCAACGAGCAGTACTTC. It is translated as CASSFTQGVNEQYF.

The genes are TRBV7-9 and TRBJ1-1, with D possibly matching TRBD1 (6 bases). CDR1 is SEHNR, CDR2 FQNEAQ, per germline (reference sequence). The V gene lost 5 bases and the J gene lost 0 bases, with 10 bases spanning the gap. CDR3 length: 14 residues. The CDR3 nucleotides read TGTGCCAGCAGCGCAGGGGTCGTGAACACTGAAGCTTTCTTT. The encoded protein is CASSAGVVNTEAFF.

The chain recombines TRBV5-5 with TRBJ1-1, with a tentative D call TRBD1 (6 bases). This CDR3 is built from 15 residues. V gave up 0 bases and J gave up 1 base, with 10 bases separating them. Germline V gene data show CDR1 as SGHKS and CDR2 as YYEKEE (reference sequence). The CDR3 DNA reads TGTGCCAGCAGCTTGGAGGGGGGGGCGAACACTGAAGCTTTCTTT. Its protein product is CASSLEGGANTEAFF.

The rearrangement joins TRBV7-9 to TRBJ1-4; unclear D gene. This CDR3 is 16 amino acids long. Germline V gene lookup returns CDR1 SEHNR and CDR2 FQNEAQ (reference sequence). V lost 4 bases and J lost 0, with 12 bases in between. The CDR3 reads CASSSPSQATNEKLFF. The DNA of the CDR3 is TGTGCCAGCAGCTCCCCCAGTCAAGCAACTAATGAAAAACTGTTTTTT.

The chain joins TRBV7-2 to TRBJ2-1, with 10 positions matching TRBD1. With 5 bases clipped from V and 6 bases from J, the junction kept 7 bases outside the gene matches. The CDR3 extends over 15 amino acids. Germline CDR1 SGHTA, CDR2 FQGNSA. The DNA for the CDR3 is TGTGCCAGCAGCCCCGACAGGGGGCCAGCCAATGAGCAGTTCTTC. Translation gives CASSPDRGPANEQFF.

V usage is TRBV18 and J usage is TRBJ2-3; maybe TRBD2 (5 bases). V was cut by 3 bases and J by 5 bases, with 15 bases left in between. CDR1 is KGHSH, CDR2 LQKENI, per germline. This CDR3 contains 15 residues. This chain's CDR3 is CASSPAKLGLDTQYF. The CDR3 nucleotides read TGTGCCAGCTCACCTGCTAAACTAGGACTAGATACGCAGTATTTT.

This sequence joins TRBV19 and TRBJ1-1, with D maybe TRBD1 (6 bases). Germline V gene lookup returns CDR1 LNHDA and CDR2 SQIVND (reference sequence). Trimming removed 7 bases from V and 5 bases from J, with 14 bases in between. The CDR3 has 13 residues. The CDR3 sequence is CASKRQVATEAFF. The CDR3 DNA is TGTGCCAGTAAGAGACAGGTTGCGACTGAAGCTTTCTTT.

Written as DNA, the CDR3 is TGTGCCAGCAGCGGTACCGGGACTCTGAGGCACAATGAGCAGTTCTTC. It specifies CASSGTGTLRHNEQFF. This chain uses TRBV9 with TRBJ2-1; tentative D call: TRBD2 (6 bases). CDR3 length equals 16 residues. Per germline, CDR1 SGDLS and CDR2 YYNGEE. The V end was cut by 3 bases, the J end by 5 bases, with 18 bases between.

The CDR3 loop reads CASRSSVDSGEQYF. DNA of the CDR3: TGTGCCAGTAGATCCTCAGTGGACTCGGGCGAGCAGTACTTC. The chain combines TRBV19 with TRBJ2-7; D is possibly TRBD2 (5 bases). Germline CDR1 and CDR2: LNHDA and SQIVND (reference sequence). This CDR3 is built from 14 residues. V was cut by 6 bases and J by 6 bases, with 18 bases left in between.

The table lists this clone with a few counts. This chain uses TRBV15 with TRBJ2-5; the D is unclear. The length of the CDR3 is 12 residues. V lost 2 bases to trimming and J lost 2 bases, with 3 bases between them. Germline CDR1 reads LNHNV; CDR2 reads YYDKDF (reference sequence). The CDR3 nucleotides read TGTGCCACCAGCAGACGGCAAGAGACCCAGTACTTC. As protein: CATSRRQETQYF.

The chain employs TRBV2 and TRBJ2-5; TRBD2 agrees at 10 bases. The CDR3 has 15 amino acids. Trimming took 6 bases from V and 5 from J; bases not matched to a gene: 9. Per germline, CDR1 SNHLY and CDR2 FYNNEI. The DNA of the CDR3 is TGTGCCAGCAGCCCGGGACTAGCGAGGGGCGAGACCCAGTACTTC. This gives the protein CASSPGLARGETQYF.

The chain recombines TRBV6-5 with TRBJ2-7, with D maybe TRBD2 (6 bases). Per the germline V gene, CDR1 is MNHEY and CDR2 is SVGAGI. This CDR3 is 13 amino acids long. Trimming removed 5 bases at V and 6 bases at J, with 14 bases between. The CDR3 DNA reads as TGTGCCAGCAGTGTACAGCTGGAGGGCGAGCAGTACTTC. Its translation: CASSVQLEGEQYF.

This chain connects TRBV11-1 to TRBJ2-5, with a tentative D call TRBD1 (8 bases). The CDR3 covers 16 residues. The V end lost 5 bases, the J end lost 0 bases, and 16 bases lay between the germline ends. Germline CDR1 and CDR2: SGHAT and FQDESV (reference sequence). CDR3 residues: CASSQGASGNQETQYF. CDR3 sequence (DNA): TGTGCCAGCAGCCAGGGGGCTAGCGGTAACCAAGAGACCCAGTACTTC.

The chain has TRBV27 and TRBJ2-3; 9 positions match TRBD2. With V trimmed by 0 bases and J by 0 bases, 16 bases remained unmatched. CDR1 is MNHEY, CDR2 SMNVEV, per germline (reference sequence). The CDR3 length is 21 residues. For the CDR3, the DNA is TGTGCCAGCAGTTTATCTCCAGGGAGTAGCGGGGGATTTACTAGCACAGATACGCAGTATTTT. Its protein is CASSLSPGSSGGFTSTDTQYF.